A selection of T cell receptor beta chains follows, all from one sample in a study of OX40 agonist ivuxolimab in advanced cancers. This table comes from immunoSEQ multiplex PCR, and its TCRdb copy is limited to in-frame clones, with some not included. The sample holds about 96,000 clones, 80% to 95% seen once. The sequences come from CD4+ or CD8+ T cells sorted from blood, collected in a trial of the OX40 agonist ivuxolimab. The receptors derive from an adult with an advanced solid tumor such as melanoma, head and neck, liver or kidney cancer. The CDR3 runs from the conserved cysteine through the conserved F or W. A D gene is named only where the DNA matches it firmly.

>TRBJ1-1|TRBV5-1|NA
CASSPFQGIGDTEAFF
>TRBJ1-1|TRBV28|NA
CASSFPGGRTEAFF
>TRBJ2-5|TRBV19|TRBD1
CASSTPGDSKKETQYF
>TRBJ2-1|TRBV6-5|NA
CASSYGGYNDQFF
>TRBJ2-3|TRBV4-2|TRBD2
CASSQDGRSGRFTDTQYF
>TRBJ2-2|TRBV7-7|NA
CASSLGGAGELFF
>TRBJ2-1|TRBV9|TRBD2
CASSVVAGTYNEQFF
>TRBJ1-1|TRBV7-2|NA
CASSLGGGVTEAFF
>TRBJ1-2|TRBV7-3|NA
CASSLDGLYGYTF
>TRBJ2-1|TRBV7-3|NA
CASSPSRAGFNWQFF